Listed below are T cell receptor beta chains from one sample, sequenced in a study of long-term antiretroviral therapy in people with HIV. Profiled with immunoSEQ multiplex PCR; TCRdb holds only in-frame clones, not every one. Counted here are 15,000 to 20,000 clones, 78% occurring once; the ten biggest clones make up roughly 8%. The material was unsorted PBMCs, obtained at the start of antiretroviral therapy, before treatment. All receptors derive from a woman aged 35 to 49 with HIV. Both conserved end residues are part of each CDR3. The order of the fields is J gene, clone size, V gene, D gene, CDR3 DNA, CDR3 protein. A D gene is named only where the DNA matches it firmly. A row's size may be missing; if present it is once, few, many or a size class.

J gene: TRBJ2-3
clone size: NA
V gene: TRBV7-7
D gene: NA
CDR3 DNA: TGTGCCAGCAGCTGGGGGGGGCCCGGCACAGATACGCAGTATTTT
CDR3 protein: CASSWGGPGTDTQYF

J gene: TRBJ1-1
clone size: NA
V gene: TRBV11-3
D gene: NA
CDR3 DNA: TGTGCCAGCAGCTCCTCTTACGGGAACACTGAAGCTTTCTTT
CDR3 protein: CASSSSYGNTEAFF

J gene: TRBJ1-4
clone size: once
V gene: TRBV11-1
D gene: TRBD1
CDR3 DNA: TGTGCCAGCAGCTCCAGGGGGTCGAATGAAAAACTGTTTTTT
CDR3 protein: CASSSRGSNEKLFF

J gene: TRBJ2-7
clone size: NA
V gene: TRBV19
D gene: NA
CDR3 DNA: TGTGCCAGTAGTTTCCCCGGACAGAGATCCTACGAGCAGTACTTC
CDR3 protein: CASSFPGQRSYEQYF

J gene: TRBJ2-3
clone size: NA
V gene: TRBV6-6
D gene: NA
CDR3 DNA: TGTGCCAGCAGTTACTCCAACACAGATACGCAGTATTTT
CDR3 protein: CASSYSNTDTQYF

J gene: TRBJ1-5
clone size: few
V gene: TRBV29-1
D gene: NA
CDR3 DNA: TGCAGCGCCCGGATATCCGGGGATAGCAATCAGCCCCAGCATTTT
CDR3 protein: CSARISGDSNQPQHF

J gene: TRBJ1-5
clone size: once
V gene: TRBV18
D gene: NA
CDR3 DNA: TGTGCCAGCTCACCACTACAGGGTTCGGACCAGCCCCAGCATTTT
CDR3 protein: CASSPLQGSDQPQHF

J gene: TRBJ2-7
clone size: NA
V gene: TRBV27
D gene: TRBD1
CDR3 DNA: TGTGCCAGCAGTTTAGCCCCTCCGGGACAGGTAACCTACGAGCAGTACTTC
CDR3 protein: CASSLAPPGQVTYEQYF

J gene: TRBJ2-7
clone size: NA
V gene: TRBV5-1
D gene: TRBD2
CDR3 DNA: TGCGCCAGCAGCCCATTGATAGGGGGGAGCGGGGGGTCCTACGAGCAGTACTTC
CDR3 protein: CASSPLIGGSGGSYEQYF

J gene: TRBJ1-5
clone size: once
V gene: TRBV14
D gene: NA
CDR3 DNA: TGTGCCAGCAGCCAAGCTGTGCAGGGGCCGCAGCATTTT
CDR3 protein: CASSQAVQGPQHF

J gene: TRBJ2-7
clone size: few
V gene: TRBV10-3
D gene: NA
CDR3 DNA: TGTGCCATCAAGGCAGGGAGCTCCTACGAGCAGTACTTC
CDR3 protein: CAIKAGSSYEQYF

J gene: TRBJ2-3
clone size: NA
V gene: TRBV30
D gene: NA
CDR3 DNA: TGTGCCTGGAAGCGCGCCGGAGGCGGCAGCACAGATACGCAGTATTTT
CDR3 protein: CAWKRAGGGSTDTQYF

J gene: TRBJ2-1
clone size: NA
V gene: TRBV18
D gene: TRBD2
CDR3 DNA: TGTGCCAGCTCACCAGGGACTAATTACAATGAGCAGTTCTTC
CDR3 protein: CASSPGTNYNEQFF

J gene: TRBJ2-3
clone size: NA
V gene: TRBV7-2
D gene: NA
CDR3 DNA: TGTGCCAGCAGTCAATTCCTAGAGGTCGGTACGCAGTATTTT
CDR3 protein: CASSQFLEVGTQYF

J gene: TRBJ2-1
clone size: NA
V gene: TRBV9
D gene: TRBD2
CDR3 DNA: TGTGCCAGCAGCCCTACCGGACTAGCGGGGGACCACAATGAGCAGTTCTTC
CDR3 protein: CASSPTGLAGDHNEQFF

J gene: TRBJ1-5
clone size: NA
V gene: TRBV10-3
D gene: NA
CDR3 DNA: TGTGCCATCAGTTCCCAGTACAATCAGCCCCAGCATTTT
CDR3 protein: CAISSQYNQPQHF

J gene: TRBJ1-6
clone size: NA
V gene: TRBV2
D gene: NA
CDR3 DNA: TGTGCCAGCAGGGGCGTCCAGGGGATGGGAAATTCACCCCTCCACTTT
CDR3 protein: CASRGVQGMGNSPLHF

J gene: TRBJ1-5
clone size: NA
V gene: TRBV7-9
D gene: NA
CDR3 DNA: TGTGCCAGCAGCCCCGGGGGGCAGCCCCAGCATTTT
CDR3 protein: CASSPGGQPQHF

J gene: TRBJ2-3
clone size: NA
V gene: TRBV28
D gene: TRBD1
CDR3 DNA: TGTGCCAGCAGTTCCCGGGACAGGGGAACAGATACGCAGTATTTT
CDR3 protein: CASSSRDRGTDTQYF

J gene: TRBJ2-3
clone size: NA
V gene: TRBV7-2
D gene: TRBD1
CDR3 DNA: TGTGCCAGCAGCTCCGGACAGGCAGATACGCAGTATTTT
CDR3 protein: CASSSGQADTQYF

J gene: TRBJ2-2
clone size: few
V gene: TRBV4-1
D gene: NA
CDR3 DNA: TGCGCCAGCAGGACCTTAGGGGGAAGGGGGGAGCTGTTTTTT
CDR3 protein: CASRTLGGRGELFF

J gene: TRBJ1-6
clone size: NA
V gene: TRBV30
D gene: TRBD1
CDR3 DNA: TGTGCCTGGAGTGCCGGGACAGGGAAGGTTTTGGGATCACCCCTCCACTTT
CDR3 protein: CAWSAGTGKVLGSPLHF

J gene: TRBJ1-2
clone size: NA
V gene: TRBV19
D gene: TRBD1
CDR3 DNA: TGTGCCAGTAGTATAGATCGGAAGGGACAGGCTTTCTTC
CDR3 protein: CASSIDRKGQAFF

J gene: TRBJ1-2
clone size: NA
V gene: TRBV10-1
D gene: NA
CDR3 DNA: TGCGCCAGCAGTGAGTGTTTAAGGGACACCTCTAACTATGGCTACACCTTC
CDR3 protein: CASSECLRDTSNYGYTF

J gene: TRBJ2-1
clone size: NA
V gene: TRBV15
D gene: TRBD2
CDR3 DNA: TGTGCCACCAGCAGGGGGACTAGCGCCAATGAGCAGTTCTTC
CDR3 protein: CATSRGTSANEQFF

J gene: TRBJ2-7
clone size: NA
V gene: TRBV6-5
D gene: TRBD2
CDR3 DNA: TGTGCCAGCAGTTACGGGAGCGGGGGTATATACGAGCAGTACTTC
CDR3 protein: CASSYGSGGIYEQYF

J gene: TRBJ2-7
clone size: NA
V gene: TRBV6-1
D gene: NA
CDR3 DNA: TGTGCCATTTCCACCCGGGGTTACGAGCAGTACTTC
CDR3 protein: CAISTRGYEQYF

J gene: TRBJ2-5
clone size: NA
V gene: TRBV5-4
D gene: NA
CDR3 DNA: TGTGCCAGCAGCTTGGGCTCGGAAGAGACCCAGTACTTC
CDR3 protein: CASSLGSEETQYF

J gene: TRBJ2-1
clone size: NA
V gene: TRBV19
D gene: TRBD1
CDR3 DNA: TGTGCCAGTAGTATAGCCGGGACAGGGTCCTACAATGAGCAGTTCTTC
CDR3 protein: CASSIAGTGSYNEQFF

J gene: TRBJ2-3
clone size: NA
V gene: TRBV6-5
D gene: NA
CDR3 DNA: TGTGCCAGCGTTGACGGGGACACAGATACGCAGTATTTT
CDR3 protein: CASVDGDTDTQYF

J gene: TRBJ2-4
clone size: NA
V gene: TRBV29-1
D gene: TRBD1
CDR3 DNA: TGCAGCGTTAAAAAAGGACAGGGAGCGGTTCAGTACTTC
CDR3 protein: CSVKKGQGAVQYF

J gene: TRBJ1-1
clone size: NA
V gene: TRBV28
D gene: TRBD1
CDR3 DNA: TGTGCCAGCAGTTCTATTGGTGCGTGGGACAGGCTTTACACTGAAGCTTTCTTT
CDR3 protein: CASSSIGAWDRLYTEAFF

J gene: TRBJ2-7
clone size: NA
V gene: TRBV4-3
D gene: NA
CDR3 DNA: TGCGCCAGCAGCCAAGATACCGGCAGGGGTGGGCAGTACTTC
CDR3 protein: CASSQDTGRGGQYF

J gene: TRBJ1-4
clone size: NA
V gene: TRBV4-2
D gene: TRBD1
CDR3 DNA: TGTGCCAGCAGCCAACCCGACGACAGGGGGTGGCATGGGAATGAAAAACTGTTTTTT
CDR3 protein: CASSQPDDRGWHGNEKLFF

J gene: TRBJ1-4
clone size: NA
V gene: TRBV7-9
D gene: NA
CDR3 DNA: TGTGCCAGCAGCCGGAGACAGGCAACTAATGAAAAACTGTTTTTT
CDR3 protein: CASSRRQATNEKLFF

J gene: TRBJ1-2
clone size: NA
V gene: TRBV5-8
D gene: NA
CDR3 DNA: TGTGCCAGCAGTTTTACAGGGTGGTATGGCTACACCTTC
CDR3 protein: CASSFTGWYGYTF

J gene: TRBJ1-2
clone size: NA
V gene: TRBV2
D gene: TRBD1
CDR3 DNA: TGTGCCAGCAGTGTTTACAGGGGGCGTAATGGCTATGGCTACACCTTC
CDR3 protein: CASSVYRGRNGYGYTF

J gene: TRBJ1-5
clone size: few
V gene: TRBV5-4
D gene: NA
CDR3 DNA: TGTGCCAGCAGCTTGGGTGGATCTGGGAGCAATCAGCCCCAGCATTTT
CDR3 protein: CASSLGGSGSNQPQHF

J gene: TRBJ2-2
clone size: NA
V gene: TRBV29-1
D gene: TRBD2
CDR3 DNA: TGCAGCGTTGGGGGACTAGCGGCGAACACCGGGGAGCTGTTTTTT
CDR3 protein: CSVGGLAANTGELFF

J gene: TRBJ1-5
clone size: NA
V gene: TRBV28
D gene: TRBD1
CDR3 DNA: TGTGCCAGCAGTTTAGGGGACAGTTCACAGCCCCAGCATTTT
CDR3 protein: CASSLGDSSQPQHF

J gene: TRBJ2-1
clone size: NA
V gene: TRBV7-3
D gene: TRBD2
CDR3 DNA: TGTGCCAGCAGCCCTTTAGCGGGCCAGCGGTATGAGCAGTTCTTC
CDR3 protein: CASSPLAGQRYEQFF

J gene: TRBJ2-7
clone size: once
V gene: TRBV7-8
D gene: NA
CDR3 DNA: TGTGCCAGCAGCTTATTTACCGGACTATACTACGAGCAGTACTTC
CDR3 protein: CASSLFTGLYYEQYF